Below are 16 T cell receptor beta chains sequenced from a single sample in a study of T cells in Graves' hyperthyroidism and ophthalmopathy. TCR beta CDR3 regions were amplified from RNA. The TCR CDR3 was amplified in a first-round RT-PCR using the HTBI primer set. Each CDR3 protein gets one entry after TCRdb re-called the multiplex PCR reads with MiXCR. The profile shows 450,000 to 650,000 distinct CDR3 sequences, less than 25% of them singletons. Specimen: blood. These receptor sequences come from a man in his late teens or twenties with Graves' hyperthyroidism.

This clonotype was counted a few times. V usage is TRBV7-9 and J usage is TRBJ2-5; TRBD2 matches at 11 bases. The V segment lost 5 bases and the J segment 2 bases; nucleotides outside the gene matches: 4. The CDR3 loop spans 15 amino acids. Per the germline V gene, CDR1 is SEHNR and CDR2 is FQNEAQ (reference sequence). The CDR3 nucleotides are TGTGCCAGCAGCCAAGGGACTAGCGGACAAGAGACCCAGTACTTC. Its translation is CASSQGTSGQETQYF.

The chain recombines TRBV6-1 with TRBJ2-7, with 11 bases aligning to TRBD1. The germline V gene has CDR1 MNHNS and CDR2 SASEGT. V gave up 6 bases and J gave up 5 bases; unmatched junction bases: 3. The CDR3 has 13 residues. Written as DNA, the CDR3 is TGTGCCAGCAGGGGGACAGGGGGTGACGAGCAGTACTTC. Amino acids: CASRGTGGDEQYF.

On this clonotype: A clone one base away is much larger, so this may be a read error. No conserved phenylalanine or tryptophan ends this CDR3, so it is likely a read error. This sequence joins TRBV5-1 and TRBJ1-2; no reliable D call. Per the germline V gene, CDR1 is SGHRS and CDR2 is YFSETQ. The CDR3 totals 15 residues. V was pared by 0 bases and J by 7 bases, with 16 bases between. Written as DNA, the CDR3 is TGCGCCAGCAGCTTGGCCATGGGAAATCCCTTTGGCTACACCTAC. This encodes CASSLAMGNPFGYTY.

This clonotype was seen repeatedly, ten times or more. This chain connects TRBV3-1 to TRBJ2-5; D is unresolved. The length of the CDR3 is 14 residues. Germline lookup yields CDR1 LGHDT and CDR2 YNNKEL (reference sequence). Trimming removed 0 bases from V and 9 bases from J, with 14 bases in between. The chain's CDR3 is CASSQEGPKVAQYF. The CDR3 DNA reads TGTGCCAGCAGCCAAGAAGGGCCGAAAGTGGCCCAGTACTTC.

This clonotype has just a few counts. V is TRBV4-1 and J is TRBJ1-2; 9 bases are a match to TRBD1. CDR3 length: 18 amino acids. J gave up 4 bases and V 5 bases, and 17 bases lay outside the gene matches. CDR1 is MGHRA and CDR2 is YSYEKL in the germline V gene. CDR3 nucleotide sequence: TGCGCCAGCAGCTCCTCCGGGACAGGGTCCCCCGGGGGCTATGGCTACACCTTC. Amino acid sequence: CASSSSGTGSPGGYGYTF.

With regard to this clonotype: The missing conserved phenylalanine or tryptophan at the end of this CDR3 makes a read error likely. This rearrangement joins TRBV11-2 to TRBJ1-1, with D hard to call. The CDR3 contains 16 residues. V was cut by 1 base and J by 1 base, with 13 bases left in between. Looked up from germline, CDR1 is SGHAT and CDR2 is FQNNGV. CDR3 bases: TGTGCCAGCAGCTTAGGGAATGTTCCTTCGAACACTGAAGCTTTCGTT. It specifies CASSLGNVPSNTEAFV.

V usage is TRBV2 and J usage is TRBJ1-6, with 7 bases lining up with TRBD1. V was pared by 5 bases and J by 10 bases, with 8 bases of the junction left unmatched. The CDR3 has 14 residues. Germline CDR1 is SNHLY and CDR2 is FYNNEI. The DNA of the CDR3 is TGTGCCAGCAGTCGAGGGGGCGCGGGGTCACCCCTCCACTTT. As protein: CASSRGGAGSPLHF.

This clonotype was picked up many times. This sequence joins TRBV27 and TRBJ1-1, with 8 positions matching TRBD1. Germline CDR1 and CDR2: MNHEY and SMNVEV (reference sequence). V lost 0 bases to trimming and J lost 0 bases; unmatched junction nucleotides: 6. CDR3 length equals 17 residues. DNA of the CDR3: TGTGCCAGCAGTTTATCTGGACAGGGAAGGGTGAACACTGAAGCTTTCTTT. This translates into CASSLSGQGRVNTEAFF.

Concerning this clonotype: A much more abundant neighbour one base away suggests this may be a read error. The chain joins TRBV20-1 to TRBJ2-5; D is perhaps TRBD1 (6 bases). The germline gives CDR1 DFQATT, CDR2 SNEGSKA (reference sequence). V gave up 0 bases and J gave up 2 bases, with 10 bases separating them. This CDR3 has 14 residues. CDR3 residues: CSARDWTDQETQYF. CDR3 coding DNA: TGCAGTGCTAGAGATTGGACAGATCAAGAGACCCAGTACTTC.

This clonotype was detected many times. This chain links TRBV6-1 with TRBJ2-2; D gene ambiguous. CDR3 length: 15 amino acids. Germline values: CDR1 MNHNS, CDR2 SASEGT. The ends were cut back, 5 bases at V and 4 bases at J, with 14 bases in the middle. Here the CDR3 DNA reads TGTGCCAGCAGTAGAGAGCGAGTAGTCACCGGGGAGCTGTTTTTT. It codes for CASSRERVVTGELFF.

There are many counts of this clonotype. The chain uses TRBV4-2 and TRBJ2-4, with TRBD2 matching over 11 bases. Losses at the gene ends were 2 bases for V and 0 bases for J; bases not matched to a gene: 12. Per germline, CDR1 LGHNA and CDR2 YNFKEQ. The CDR3 runs to 20 residues. The CDR3 reads CASSQSGASGGLLAKNIQYF. The DNA for the CDR3 is TGTGCCAGCAGCCAAAGTGGAGCTAGCGGGGGGCTCCTAGCCAAAAACATTCAGTACTTC.

This clonotype showed up just once. Possible read error: a much larger clone is one base away. The chain recombines TRBV7-6 with TRBJ1-6; D remains ambiguous. The CDR3 is 15 amino acids. CDR1 and CDR2 from the germline V gene are SGHVS and FNYEAQ. The CDR3, as DNA: TGTGCCAGCAGCCCTACGGGCCTTCCGGATTCACGCCTCCACTTT. This gives the protein CASSPTGLPDSRLHF.

This clonotype was detected ten times or more. The V gene is TRBV5-1, the J gene TRBJ2-5, with 14 bases matching TRBD2. Germline V gene sequence: CDR1 SGHRS, CDR2 YFSETQ. The J segment lost 6 bases and the V segment lost 4 bases, leaving 2 bases of the junction unmatched. This CDR3 spans 14 amino acids. The DNA for the CDR3 is TGCGCCAGCAGCGGGACTAGCGGGGGAAAGACCCAGTACTTC. This translates into CASSGTSGGKTQYF.

This clonotype was counted ten times or more. The J gene is TRBJ1-1, the V gene TRBV7-9; D gene uncertain. The germline V and J ends were trimmed by 1 base and 4 bases, with 13 bases remaining between them. The CDR3 extends over 15 amino acids. Germline V gene data show CDR1 as SEHNR and CDR2 as FQNEAQ (reference sequence). Written as DNA, the CDR3 is TGTGCCAGCAGCTTAGTTCCCAGAGTGGGCACTGAAGCTTTCTTT. Its protein is CASSLVPRVGTEAFF.

This chain joins TRBV27 and TRBJ2-7; no firm D call. The CDR3 runs 14 residues. The V end was cut by 0 bases, the J end by 3 bases, with 9 bases between. Germline loops: CDR1 MNHEY, CDR2 SMNVEV (reference sequence). The CDR3 DNA follows: TGTGCCAGCAGTTTATCGAACCTGCTCTACGAGCAGTACTTC. It codes for CASSLSNLLYEQYF.

V gene TRBV7-9 combines with J gene TRBJ2-7, with TRBD1 matching 7 bases. Germline V lookup: CDR1 SEHNR, CDR2 FQNEAQ (reference sequence). J was trimmed by 4 bases and V by 4 bases; bases with no gene match: 10. This CDR3 region has 15 residues. The CDR3: CASSSPGTDPYEQYF. Here the CDR3 DNA reads TGTGCCAGCAGCTCACCCGGGACAGATCCTTACGAGCAGTACTTC.